This T cell receptor (beta chain) was captured in a study of T cell responses to AZD1222 COVID-19 vaccine. Overall study findings and caveats: AZD1222 recipients seropositive at baseline numbered only six or seven.

Here immunoSEQ multiplex PCR was the method, and the copy in TCRdb shows in-frame clones only, minus some. The sample lists about 150,000 clones; around nine tenths were seen once. With respect to this clone: The antigen remains undetermined.

Germline CDR1 is MNHEY and CDR2 is SMNVEV (reference sequence). The CDR3 consists of 17 residues. Trimming stripped 5 bases from V and 3 bases from J, with 21 bases between. Sequenced material: peripheral blood, taken on day 0 of AZD1222 vaccination. The V call is TRBV27, the J call TRBJ2-3; D not resolved. This clonotype was obtained from an adult in good health. CDR3 sequence reads: CASSPTLSWLGTDTQYF. The CDR3 nucleotides read TGTGCCAGCAGTCCCACCCTTTCGTGGCTCGGAACAGATACGCAGTATTTT.